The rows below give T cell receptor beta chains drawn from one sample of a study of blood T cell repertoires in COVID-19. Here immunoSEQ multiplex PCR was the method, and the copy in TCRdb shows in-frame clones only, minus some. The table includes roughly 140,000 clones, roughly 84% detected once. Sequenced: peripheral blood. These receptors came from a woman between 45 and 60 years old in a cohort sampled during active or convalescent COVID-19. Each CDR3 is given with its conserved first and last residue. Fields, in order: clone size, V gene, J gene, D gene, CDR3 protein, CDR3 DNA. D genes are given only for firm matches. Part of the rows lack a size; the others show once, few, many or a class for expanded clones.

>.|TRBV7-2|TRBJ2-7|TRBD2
CASSLNPSGAYEQYF
TGTGCCAGCAGCTTAAATCCTAGCGGGGCCTACGAGCAGTACTTC
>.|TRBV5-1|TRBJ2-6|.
CASSLGWGAGANVLTF
TGCGCCAGCAGCCTTGGGTGGGGAGCTGGGGCCAACGTCCTGACTTTC
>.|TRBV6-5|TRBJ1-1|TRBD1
CASRTRTGAFF
TGTGCCAGCAGGACCCGGACAGGGGCTTTCTTT
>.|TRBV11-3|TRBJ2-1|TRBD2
CASSLAPRGTEQFF
TGTGCCAGCAGCTTAGCGCCGCGGGGGACTGAGCAGTTCTTC
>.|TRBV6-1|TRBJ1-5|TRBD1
CASSEPGQGLQPQHF
TGTGCCAGCAGTGAACCCGGACAGGGCCTTCAGCCCCAGCATTTT
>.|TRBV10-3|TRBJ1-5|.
CAISESSEMWQPQHF
TGTGCCATCAGTGAGTCGAGCGAGATGTGGCAGCCCCAGCATTTT
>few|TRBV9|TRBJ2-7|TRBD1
CASSVDGDRNYEQYF
TGTGCCAGCAGCGTAGACGGGGACAGGAACTACGAGCAGTACTTC
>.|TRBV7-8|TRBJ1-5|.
CASSQGGNQPQHF
TGTGCCAGCAGCCAAGGGGGCAATCAGCCCCAGCATTTT
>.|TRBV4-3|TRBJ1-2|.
CASSQETGWWYGYTF
TGCGCCAGCAGCCAAGAGACAGGCTGGTGGTATGGCTACACCTTC
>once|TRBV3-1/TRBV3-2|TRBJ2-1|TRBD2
CASRYGGVAGFEQFF
TGTGCCAGCAGATACGGGGGGGTGGCTGGGTTTGAGCAGTTCTTC
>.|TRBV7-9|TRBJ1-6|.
CASSFFQEGSPLHF
TGTGCCAGCAGCTTTTTTCAGGAGGGTTCACCCCTCCACTTT
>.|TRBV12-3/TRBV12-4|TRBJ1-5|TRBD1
CASSLQGGQPQHF
TGTGCCAGCAGTCTTCAGGGGGGTCAGCCCCAGCATTTT
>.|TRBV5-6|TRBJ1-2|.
CASSPGVLQSYTF
TGTGCCAGCAGCCCGGGGGTACTTCAGAGCTACACCTTC